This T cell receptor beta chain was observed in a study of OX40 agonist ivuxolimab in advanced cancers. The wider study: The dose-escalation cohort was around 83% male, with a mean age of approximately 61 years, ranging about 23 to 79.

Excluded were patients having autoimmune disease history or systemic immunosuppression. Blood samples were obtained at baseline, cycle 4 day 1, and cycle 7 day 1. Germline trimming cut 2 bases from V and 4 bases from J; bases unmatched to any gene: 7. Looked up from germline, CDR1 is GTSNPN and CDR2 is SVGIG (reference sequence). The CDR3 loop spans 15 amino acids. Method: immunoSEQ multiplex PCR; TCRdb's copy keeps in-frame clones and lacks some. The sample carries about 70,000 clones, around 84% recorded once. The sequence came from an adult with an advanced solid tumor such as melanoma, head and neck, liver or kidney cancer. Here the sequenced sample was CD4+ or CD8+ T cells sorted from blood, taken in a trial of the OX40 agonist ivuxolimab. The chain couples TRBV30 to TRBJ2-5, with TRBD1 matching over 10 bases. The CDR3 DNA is TGTGCCTGGAGTCCAGACAGGGGGCGCCCAGAGACCCAGTACTTC. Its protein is CAWSPDRGRPETQYF.